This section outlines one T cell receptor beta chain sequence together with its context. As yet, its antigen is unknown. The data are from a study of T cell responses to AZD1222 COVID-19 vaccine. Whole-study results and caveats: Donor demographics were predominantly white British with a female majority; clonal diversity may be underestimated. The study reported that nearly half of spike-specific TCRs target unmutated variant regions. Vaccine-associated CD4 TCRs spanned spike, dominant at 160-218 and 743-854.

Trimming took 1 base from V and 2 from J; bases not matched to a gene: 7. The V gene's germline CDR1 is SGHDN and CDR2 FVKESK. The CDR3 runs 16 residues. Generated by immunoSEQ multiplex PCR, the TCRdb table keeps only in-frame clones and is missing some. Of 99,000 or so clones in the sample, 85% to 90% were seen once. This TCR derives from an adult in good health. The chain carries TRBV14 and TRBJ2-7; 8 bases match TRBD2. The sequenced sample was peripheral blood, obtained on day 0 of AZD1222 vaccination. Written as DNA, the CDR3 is TGTGCCAGCAGCCAAGGGGCACTAGCGGCCCCCTACGAGCAGTACTTC. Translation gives CASSQGALAAPYEQYF.